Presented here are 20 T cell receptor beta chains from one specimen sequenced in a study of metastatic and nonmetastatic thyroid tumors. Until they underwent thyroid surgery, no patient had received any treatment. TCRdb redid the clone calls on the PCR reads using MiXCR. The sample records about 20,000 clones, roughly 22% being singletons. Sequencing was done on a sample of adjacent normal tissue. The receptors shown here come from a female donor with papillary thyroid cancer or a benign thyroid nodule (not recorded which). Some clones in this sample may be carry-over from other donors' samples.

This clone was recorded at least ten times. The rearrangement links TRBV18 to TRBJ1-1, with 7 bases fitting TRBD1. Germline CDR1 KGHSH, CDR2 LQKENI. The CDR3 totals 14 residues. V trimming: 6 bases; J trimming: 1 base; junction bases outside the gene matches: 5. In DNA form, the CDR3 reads TGTGCCAGCTCCCCTCAGGGGGGGAACACTGAAGCTTTCTTT. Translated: CASSPQGGNTEAFF.

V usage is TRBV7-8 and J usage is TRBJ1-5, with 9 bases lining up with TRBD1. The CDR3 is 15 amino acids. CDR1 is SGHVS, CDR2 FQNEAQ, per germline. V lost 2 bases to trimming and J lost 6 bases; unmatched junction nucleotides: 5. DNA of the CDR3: TGTGCCAGCAGCTTATCGACAGGGGGTGGTCAGCCCCAGCATTTT. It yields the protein CASSLSTGGGQPQHF.

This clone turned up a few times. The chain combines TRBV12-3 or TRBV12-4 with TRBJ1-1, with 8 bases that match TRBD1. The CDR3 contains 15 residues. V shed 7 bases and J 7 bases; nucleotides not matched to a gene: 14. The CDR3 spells CASNQAGTGGREAFF. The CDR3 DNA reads TGTGCCAGCAATCAAGCCGGGACAGGAGGCCGTGAAGCTTTCTTT.

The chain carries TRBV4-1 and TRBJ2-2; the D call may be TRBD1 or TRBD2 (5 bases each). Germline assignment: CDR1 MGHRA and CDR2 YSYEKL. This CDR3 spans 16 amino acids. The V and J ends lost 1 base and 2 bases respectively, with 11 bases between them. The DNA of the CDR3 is TGCGCCAGCAGCCAAGGAGGGACCATAAACACCGGGGAGCTGTTTTTT. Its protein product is CASSQGGTINTGELFF.

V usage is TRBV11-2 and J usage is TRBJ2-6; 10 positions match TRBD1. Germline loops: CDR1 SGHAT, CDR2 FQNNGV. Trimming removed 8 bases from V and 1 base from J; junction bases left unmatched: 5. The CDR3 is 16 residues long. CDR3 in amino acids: CASHPGQGSGANVLTF. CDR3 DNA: TGTGCCAGCCACCCGGGACAGGGGTCTGGGGCCAACGTCCTGACTTTC. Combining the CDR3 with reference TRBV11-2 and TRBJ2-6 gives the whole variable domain EAGVAQSPRYKIIEKRQSVAFWCNPISGHATLYWYQQILGQGPKLLIQFQNNGVVDDSQLPKDRFSAERLKGVDSTLKIQPAKLEDSAVYLCASHPGQGSGANVLTFGAGSRLTVL.

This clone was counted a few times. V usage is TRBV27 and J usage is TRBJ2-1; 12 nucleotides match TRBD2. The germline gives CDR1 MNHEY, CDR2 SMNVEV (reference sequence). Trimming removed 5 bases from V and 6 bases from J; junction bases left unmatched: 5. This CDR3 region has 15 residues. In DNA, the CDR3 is TGTGCCAGCAGTCCGACTAGCGGGAGCGTCAATGAGCAGTTCTTC. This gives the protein CASSPTSGSVNEQFF.

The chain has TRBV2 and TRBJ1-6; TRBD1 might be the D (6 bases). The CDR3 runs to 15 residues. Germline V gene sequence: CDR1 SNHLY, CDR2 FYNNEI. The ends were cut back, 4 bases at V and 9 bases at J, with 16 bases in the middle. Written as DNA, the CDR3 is TGTGCCAGCAGTGTCCCCGTAGGGGGTATTTCACCCCTCCACTTT. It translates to CASSVPVGGISPLHF.

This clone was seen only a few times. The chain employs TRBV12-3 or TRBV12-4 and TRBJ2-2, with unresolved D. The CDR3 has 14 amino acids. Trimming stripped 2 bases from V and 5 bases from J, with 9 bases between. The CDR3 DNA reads TGTGCCAGCAGTTTATGGGGTGTTACCGGGGAGCTGTTTTTT. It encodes CASSLWGVTGELFF.

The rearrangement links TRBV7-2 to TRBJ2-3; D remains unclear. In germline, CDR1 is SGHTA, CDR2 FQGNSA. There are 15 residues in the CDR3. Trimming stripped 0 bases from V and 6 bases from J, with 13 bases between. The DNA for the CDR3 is TGTGCCAGCAGCTTAGCTCCTACCCTAGGGGATACGCAGTATTTT. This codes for CASSLAPTLGDTQYF.

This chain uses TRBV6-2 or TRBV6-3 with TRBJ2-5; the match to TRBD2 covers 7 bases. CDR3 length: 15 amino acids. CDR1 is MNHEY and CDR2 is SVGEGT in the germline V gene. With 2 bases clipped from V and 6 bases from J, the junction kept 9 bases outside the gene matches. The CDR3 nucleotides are TGTGCCAGCAGTTACCGGGACTACCCGGAGAAGACCCAGTACTTC. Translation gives CASSYRDYPEKTQYF.

This chain's CDR3 is CASSHLAVLNQQFF. CDR3 coding DNA: TGTGCCAGCAGTCACCTAGCGGTTTTGAATCAGCAGTTCTTC. V and J are TRBV11-2 and TRBJ2-1; 7 bases fit TRBD2. V was clipped by 6 bases and J by 11 bases; unmatched bases: 13. CDR1 is SGHAT and CDR2 is FQNNGV in the germline V gene. The CDR3 contains 14 residues.

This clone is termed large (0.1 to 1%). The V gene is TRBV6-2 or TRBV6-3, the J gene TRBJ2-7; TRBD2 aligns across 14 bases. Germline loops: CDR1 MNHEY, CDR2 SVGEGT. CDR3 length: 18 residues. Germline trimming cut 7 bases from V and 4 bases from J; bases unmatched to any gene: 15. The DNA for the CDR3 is TGTGCCAGCATGGGGACCAATCCGGGACTAGCGGGAGTTTACGAGCAGTACTTC. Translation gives CASMGTNPGLAGVYEQYF.

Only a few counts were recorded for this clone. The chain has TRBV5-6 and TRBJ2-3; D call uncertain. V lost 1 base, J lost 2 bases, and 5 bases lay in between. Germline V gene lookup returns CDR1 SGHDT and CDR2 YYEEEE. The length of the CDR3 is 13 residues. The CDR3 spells CASSLPPTDTQYF. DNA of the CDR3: TGTGCCAGCAGCTTGCCCCCCACAGATACGCAGTATTTT.

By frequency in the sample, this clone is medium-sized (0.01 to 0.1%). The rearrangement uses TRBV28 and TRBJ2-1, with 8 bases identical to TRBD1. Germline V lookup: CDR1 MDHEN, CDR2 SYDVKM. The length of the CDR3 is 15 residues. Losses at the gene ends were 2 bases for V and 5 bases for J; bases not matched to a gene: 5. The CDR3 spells CASSLGRGLHNEQFF. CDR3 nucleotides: TGTGCCAGCAGTTTAGGCAGGGGGCTCCACAATGAGCAGTTCTTC.

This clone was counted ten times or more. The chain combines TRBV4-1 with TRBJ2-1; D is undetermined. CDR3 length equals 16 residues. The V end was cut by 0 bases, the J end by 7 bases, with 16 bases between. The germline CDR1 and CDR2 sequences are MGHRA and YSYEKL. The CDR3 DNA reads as TGCGCCAGCAGCCAAGAGACGAGTAGCCGCCTAAATGAGCAGTTCTTC. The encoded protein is CASSQETSSRLNEQFF.

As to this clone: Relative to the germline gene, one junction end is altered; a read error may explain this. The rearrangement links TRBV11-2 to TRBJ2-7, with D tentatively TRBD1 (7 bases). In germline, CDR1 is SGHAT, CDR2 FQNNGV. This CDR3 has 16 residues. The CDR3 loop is CASSPLAGGYSYQQYF. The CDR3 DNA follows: TGTGCCAGCAGCCCCTTGGCAGGGGGGTACTCCTACCAGCAGTACTTC.

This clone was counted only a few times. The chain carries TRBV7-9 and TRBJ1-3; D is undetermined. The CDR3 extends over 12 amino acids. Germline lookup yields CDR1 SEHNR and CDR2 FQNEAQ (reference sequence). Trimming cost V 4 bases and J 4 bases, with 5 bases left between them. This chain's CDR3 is CASSSQGNTIYF. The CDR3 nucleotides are TGTGCCAGCAGCTCACAGGGAAACACCATATATTTT.

CDR3 DNA: TGCAGTGCCCCACCCGAGGAGGGGGCAAGGGAAAAACTGTTTTTT. This codes for CSAPPEEGAREKLFF. The chain recombines TRBV20-1 with TRBJ1-4; 7 nucleotides align to TRBD1. This CDR3 has 15 amino acids. V shed 6 bases, J shed 8 bases, and the junction held 15 bases outside the gene matches. Germline V gene lookup returns CDR1 DFQATT and CDR2 SNEGSKA (reference sequence).

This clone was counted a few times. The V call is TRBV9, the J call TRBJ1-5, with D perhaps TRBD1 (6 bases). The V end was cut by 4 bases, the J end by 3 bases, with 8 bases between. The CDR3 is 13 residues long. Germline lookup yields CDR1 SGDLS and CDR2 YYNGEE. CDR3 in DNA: TGTGCCAGCAGCCTGGGGGCCAATCAGCCCCAGCATTTT. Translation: CASSLGANQPQHF.

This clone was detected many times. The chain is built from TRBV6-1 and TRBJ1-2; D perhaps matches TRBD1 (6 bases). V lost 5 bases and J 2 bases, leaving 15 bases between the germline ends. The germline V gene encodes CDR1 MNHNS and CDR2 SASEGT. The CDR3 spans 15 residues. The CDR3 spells CASSPQQGRNYGYTF. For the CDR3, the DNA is TGTGCCAGCAGTCCCCAACAGGGAAGGAACTATGGCTACACCTTC.